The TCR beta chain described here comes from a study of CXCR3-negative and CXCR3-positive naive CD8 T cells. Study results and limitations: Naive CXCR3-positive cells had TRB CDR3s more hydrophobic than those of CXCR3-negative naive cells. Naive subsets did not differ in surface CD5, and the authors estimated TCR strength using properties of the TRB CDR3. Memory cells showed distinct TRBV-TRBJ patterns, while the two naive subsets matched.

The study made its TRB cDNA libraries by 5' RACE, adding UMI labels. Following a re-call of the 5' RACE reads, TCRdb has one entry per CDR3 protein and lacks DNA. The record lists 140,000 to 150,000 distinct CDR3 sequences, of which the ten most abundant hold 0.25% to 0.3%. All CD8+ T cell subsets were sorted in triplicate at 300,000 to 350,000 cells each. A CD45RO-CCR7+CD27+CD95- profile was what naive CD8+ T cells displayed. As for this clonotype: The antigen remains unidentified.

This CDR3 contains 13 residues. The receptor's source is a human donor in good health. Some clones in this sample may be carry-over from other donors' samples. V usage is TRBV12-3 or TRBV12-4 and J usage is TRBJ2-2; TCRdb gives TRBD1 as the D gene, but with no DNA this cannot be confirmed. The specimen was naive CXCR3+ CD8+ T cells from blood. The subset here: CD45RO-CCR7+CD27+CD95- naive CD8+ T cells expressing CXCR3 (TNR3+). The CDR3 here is CASSPFSARELFF.